Sequencing of this T cell receptor (beta chain) was carried out in a study of blood T cell repertoires in COVID-19. This clone has more than one count but fewer than ten. CDR3 size: 14 residues. Germline V gene sequence: CDR1 MNHEY, CDR2 SVGAGI. V dropped 3 bases and J dropped 13; count of bases not matched to a gene: 7. Produced via immunoSEQ multiplex PCR; TCRdb's table is partial and in-frame only. The repertoire holds some 240,000 clones, with around 80% as singletons. This rearrangement joins TRBV6-5 to TRBJ1-6, with TRBD1 matching over 9 bases. The clonotype comes from a man aged 25-45 years with acute COVID-19. Sequenced material: PBMCs or T cells enriched from blood (not recorded which). The CDR3 here is CASSYEGQGSPLHF. CDR3 sequence (DNA): TGTGCCAGCAGTTATGAGGGACAGGGTAGCCCCCTCCACTTT.